The rows below give T cell receptor beta chains drawn from one sample of a study of brain T cells in children with intractable seizures. Method: immunoSEQ multiplex PCR; TCRdb's copy keeps in-frame clones and lacks some. The sample shows around 70,000 clones, around 93% of them seen only once. Source: peripheral blood, taken at surgery. The receptors shown here come from a boy under two years old with tuberous sclerosis and intractable seizures. Each CDR3 is given with its conserved first and last residue. A D gene is named only where the DNA matches it firmly. Clone size is given for some rows only: seen once, a few or many times, or a class if the clone is expanded.

d_call j_call clone_size v_call cdr3_nt cdr3_aa
- TRBJ1-5 - TRBV19 TGTGCCAGTAGTACGCCCCGACCAAATCAGCCCCAGCATTTT CASSTPRPNQPQHF
- TRBJ2-7 - TRBV9 TGTGCCAGCAGCGAGGCCCAGACATTACGTGGATCCTACGAGCAGTACTTC CASSEAQTLRGSYEQYF
- TRBJ2-5 - TRBV19 TGTGCCAGTAAACCAACCGGGACCCGGGAGGAGACCCAGTACTTC CASKPTGTREETQYF
- TRBJ2-7 - TRBV15 TGTGCCACCAGCAGAGATCCGACAGGCTCCTACGAGCAGTACTTC CATSRDPTGSYEQYF
TRBD1 TRBJ1-2 - TRBV10-1 TGCGCCAGCAGTGAGTCGGTAGGGGGCAGGGGACCCCCGGGTGGCTATGGCTACACCTTC CASSESVGGRGPPGGYGYTF
- TRBJ1-1 - TRBV7-3 TGTGCCAGCAGCTTTGGGAGGAACACTGAAGCTTTCTTT CASSFGRNTEAFF
TRBD1 TRBJ1-2 - TRBV12-3/TRBV12-4 TGTGCCAGCAGTTTTTATCGGACAGGGGACTACACCTTC CASSFYRTGDYTF
TRBD1 TRBJ2-5 - TRBV19 TGTGCCAGTACCCGCGGGACAGGGAATGGAGAGACCCAGTACTTC CASTRGTGNGETQYF
TRBD2 TRBJ2-7 once TRBV4-1 TGCGCCAGCAGCCATAATCCGGGACTAGCGGGAGATGAGCAGTACTTC CASSHNPGLAGDEQYF
- TRBJ1-5 - TRBV18 TGTGCCAGCTCAGAGGAGAATCAGCCCCAGCATTTT CASSEENQPQHF
TRBD2 TRBJ2-3 - TRBV13 TGTGCCAGCAGCTTAGCAGGCTTGGCTAGCGGGACTAGCACAGATACGCAGTATTTT CASSLAGLASGTSTDTQYF
TRBD2 TRBJ2-1 - TRBV9 TGTGCCAGCAGCGTAGGGGGACTAGCACATGAGCAGTTCTTC CASSVGGLAHEQFF
- TRBJ2-7 once TRBV7-8 TGTGCCAGCAGCCCGAATGGGCGGCGCGAGCAGTACTTC CASSPNGRREQYF
- TRBJ2-3 - TRBV10-3 TGTGCCGTCGGGGGGCGGGGGCTCACAGATACGCAGTATTTT CAVGGRGLTDTQYF
TRBD1 TRBJ1-1 - TRBV19 TGTGCCAGTAACCCCTGGGACAGGGGGATTGGCACTGAAGCTTTCTTT CASNPWDRGIGTEAFF
- TRBJ2-3 - TRBV5-5 TGTGCCAGCAGCTTTGGCTACCCCACAGATACGCAGTATTTT CASSFGYPTDTQYF
- TRBJ1-2 once TRBV6-1 TGTGCCAGCAGTGAAGTTCTGGAGAATGGCTACACCTTC CASSEVLENGYTF
- TRBJ1-2 - TRBV5-1 TGCGCCAGCAGCGTAACGGGGGGAGCTGGCTACACCTTC CASSVTGGAGYTF
- TRBJ2-1 - TRBV7-2 TGTGCCAGCAGGGCCCAGACAGTTAACAATGAGCAGTTCTTC CASRAQTVNNEQFF
- TRBJ2-1 - TRBV4-1 TGCGCCAGCAGCCAAGGTGGCGGGACGCAGTTCTTC CASSQGGGTQFF
TRBD1 TRBJ2-6 - TRBV7-3 TGTGCCAGCACATCCGGGACAGGGACTTCTGTGGGGGCCAACGTCCTGACTTTC CASTSGTGTSVGANVLTF
- TRBJ2-2 - TRBV5-1 TGCGCCAGCAGCTCATACACGAACACCGGGGAGCTGTTTTTT CASSSYTNTGELFF
TRBD1 TRBJ1-5 - TRBV6-1 TGTGCCAGCAGTGAAATGTTCCGGGACAGGGGGCTCGGTAGCAATCAGCCCCAGCATTTT CASSEMFRDRGLGSNQPQHF
- TRBJ1-1 - TRBV30 TGTGCCTGGGGGTCCGGGACACCGAACACTGAAGCTTTCTTT CAWGSGTPNTEAFF
- TRBJ1-3 - TRBV19 TGTGCCAGTAGTCAACAAGCGGACGGCAGCTCTGGAAACACCATATATTTT CASSQQADGSSGNTIYF
- TRBJ2-1 once TRBV29-1 TGCAGCGTTGAAAGTAGCTCCGATGAGCAGTTCTTC CSVESSSDEQFF
- TRBJ2-3 - TRBV10-3 TGTGCCATCGGAGCGTTATTCATAGATACGCAGTATTTT CAIGALFIDTQYF
TRBD2 TRBJ2-3 - TRBV11-2 TGTGCCAGCAGACCACCACTAGCGGGAGTGGCTGATACGCAGTATTTT CASRPPLAGVADTQYF
- TRBJ1-5 - TRBV5-3 TGTGCCAGAAGCTTGTCCAGGGAGGACAATCAGCCCCAGCATTTT CARSLSREDNQPQHF
- TRBJ1-1 - TRBV4-2 TGTGCCAGCAGCCAAGTTAACAGTTTGAACACTGAAGCTTTCTTT CASSQVNSLNTEAFF
- TRBJ2-4 - TRBV5-5 TGTGCCAGCAGCTTTCGGTACGAATTTGTGGACATTCAGTACTTC CASSFRYEFVDIQYF
TRBD1 TRBJ2-4 - TRBV6-2/TRBV6-3 TGTGCCAGCAGTTACTCACCGACAGGGCTAGCCAAAAACATTCAGTACTTC CASSYSPTGLAKNIQYF
- TRBJ2-3 - TRBV19 TGTGCCAGTAGTATCACCGGGATCAGCACAGATACGCAGTATTTT CASSITGISTDTQYF
TRBD1 TRBJ1-2 - TRBV5-8 TGTGCCAGCAGCGCCGGGACAGGGTTCTATGGCTACACCTTC CASSAGTGFYGYTF
TRBD1 TRBJ1-1 - TRBV6-5 TGTGCCAGCAGCCGGGGACAGGGGGCAACTGAAGCTTTCTTT CASSRGQGATEAFF
- TRBJ1-6 - TRBV2 TGTGCCAGCTCGCAAGAGGGGGTTATCAATTCACCCCTCCACTTT CASSQEGVINSPLHF
TRBD1 TRBJ1-3 - TRBV10-3 TGTGCCATCAGCGGTAGGGGACAGGGGACTGGAAACACCATATATTTT CAISGRGQGTGNTIYF
- TRBJ2-7 - TRBV3-1/TRBV3-2 TGTGCCAGCAGCGCGGGACCCCACTACGAGCAGTACTTC CASSAGPHYEQYF